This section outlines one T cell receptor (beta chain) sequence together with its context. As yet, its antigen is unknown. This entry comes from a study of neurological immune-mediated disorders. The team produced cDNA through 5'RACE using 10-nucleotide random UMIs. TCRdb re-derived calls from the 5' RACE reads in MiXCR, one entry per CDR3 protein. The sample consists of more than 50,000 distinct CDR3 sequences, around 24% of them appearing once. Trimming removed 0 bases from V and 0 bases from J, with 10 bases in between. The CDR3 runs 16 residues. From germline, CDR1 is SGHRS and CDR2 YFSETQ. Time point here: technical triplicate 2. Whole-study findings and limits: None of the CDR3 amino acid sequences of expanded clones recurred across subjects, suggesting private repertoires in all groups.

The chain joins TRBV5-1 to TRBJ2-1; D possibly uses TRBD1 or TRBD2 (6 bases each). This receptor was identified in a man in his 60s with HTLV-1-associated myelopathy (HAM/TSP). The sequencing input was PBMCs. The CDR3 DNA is TGCGCCAGCAGCTTGGCCGAGGGGGGCTCCTACAATGAGCAGTTCTTC. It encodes CASSLAEGGSYNEQFF.